What follows are 21 T cell receptor beta chains derived from one specimen sequenced in a study of identical twins. TCRdb used MiXCR to reprocess the 5' RACE reads, holding one entry per CDR3 protein. The table has 550,000 to 700,000 distinct CDR3 sequences, 9.6% seen once; the top ten hold roughly 3%. These data also featured in a second study, about yellow fever vaccine responses in identical twins.

Sequences were obtained from PBMCs. These receptors all stem from a young woman in good health.

A word on this clonotype: Possible read error: a much larger clone is one base away. The V gene is TRBV7-9, the J gene TRBJ2-2; D remains unclear. Germline V gene data show CDR1 as SEHNR and CDR2 as FQNEAQ (reference sequence). The CDR3 loop spans 12 amino acids. The V end lost 3 bases, the J end lost 6 bases, and 5 bases lay between the germline ends. Here the CDR3 DNA reads TGTGCCAGCAGCTTTAACCCCGGGGAGCTGTTTTTT. This encodes CASSFNPGELFF.

J is TRBJ2-7 and V is TRBV7-9, with D possibly being TRBD1 or TRBD2 (7 bases each). With 5 bases removed from V and 2 bases from J, the gap between germline ends came to 22 bases. Germline V lookup: CDR1 SEHNR, CDR2 FQNEAQ (reference sequence). This CDR3 is 17 amino acids long. The CDR3 is CASSLDGAGTAAYEQYF. CDR3 DNA: TGTGCCAGCAGCCTAGACGGAGCGGGGACAGCAGCCTACGAGCAGTACTTC.

The chain joins TRBV20-1 to TRBJ2-7; D call uncertain. Germline V gene lookup returns CDR1 DFQATT and CDR2 SNEGSKA (reference sequence). CDR3 length: 12 amino acids. V lost 6 bases, J lost 2 bases, and 11 bases lay in between. The CDR3 bases are TGCAGTGCCACCCACCAGACCTACGAGCAGTACTTC. This encodes CSATHQTYEQYF.

The chain combines TRBV4-2 with TRBJ2-5; 8 nucleotides align to TRBD1. This CDR3 contains 14 residues. V trimming: 5 bases; J trimming: 2 bases; junction bases outside the gene matches: 4. Germline-derived CDR1 and CDR2 are LGHNA and YNFKEQ. The CDR3 sequence: CASSVGTGQETQYF. The CDR3 DNA sequence: TGTGCCAGCAGCGTAGGGACAGGACAAGAGACCCAGTACTTC.

This clonotype was seen a few times. The chain employs TRBV6-2 or TRBV6-3 and TRBJ2-3; D might be TRBD1 (6 bases). The germline CDR1 and CDR2 sequences are MNHEY and SVGEGT. This CDR3 has 15 amino acids. The V end was cut by 3 bases, the J end by 2 bases, with 12 bases between. The CDR3 region has the DNA TGTGCCAGCAGTTATACGACAGGCGTCACAGATACGCAGTATTTT. This gives the protein CASSYTTGVTDTQYF.

V is TRBV4-1 and J is TRBJ2-1, with 15 bases identical to TRBD2. Per the germline V gene, CDR1 is MGHRA and CDR2 is YSYEKL. This CDR3 comprises 18 residues. Trimming cost V 3 bases and J 6 bases; bases outside gene matches: 9. This chain's CDR3 is CASSHPTGTSGRLNEQFF. The CDR3 DNA follows: TGCGCCAGCAGCCACCCGACCGGGACTAGCGGGAGGCTCAATGAGCAGTTCTTC.

This clonotype has only a few counts. The rearrangement uses TRBV24-1 and TRBJ2-3; TRBD1 or TRBD2 may be the D gene (5 bases each). Looked up from germline, CDR1 is KGHDR and CDR2 is SFDVKD. With 2 bases removed from V and 0 bases from J, the gap between germline ends came to 11 bases. The CDR3 runs 16 residues. As DNA, the CDR3 is TGTGCCACCAGTGATTCGGGGCGGATCAGCACAGATACGCAGTATTTT. Translated, it gives CATSDSGRISTDTQYF.

A few counts support this clonotype. The chain links TRBV3-1 to TRBJ2-5; 13 bases are a match to TRBD2. The V and J ends lost 0 bases and 2 bases, in that order; junction bases with no gene match: 9. Germline CDR1 and CDR2: LGHDT and YNNKEL (reference sequence). This CDR3 region has 19 residues. CDR3 bases: TGTGCCAGCAGCCAAGACCCCCCCCTACTAGCGGGGGGGCAAGAGACCCAGTACTTC. This encodes CASSQDPPLLAGGQETQYF.

The chain uses TRBV11-2 and TRBJ2-5, with a weak D call TRBD1 (5 bases). Between the trimmed V and J ends, which lost 1 base and 0 bases, there was a span of 9 bases. This CDR3 contains 15 residues. In germline, CDR1 is SGHAT, CDR2 FQNNGV. The CDR3 sequence: CASSLAPRDQETQYF. Here the CDR3 DNA reads TGTGCCAGCAGCTTAGCTCCCAGGGACCAAGAGACCCAGTACTTC.

This clonotype has a count of ten or more. The genes are TRBV12-3 or TRBV12-4 and TRBJ2-1, with TRBD2 matching 9 bases. There are 15 residues in the CDR3. V shed 7 bases and J 3 bases; nucleotides not matched to a gene: 7. In nucleotides, the CDR3 is TGTGCCAGCAAATGGTGGACTAGCGACTACAATGAGCAGTTCTTC. The encoded protein is CASKWWTSDYNEQFF.

This clonotype has a handful of counts. V gene TRBV28 combines with J gene TRBJ2-2, with TRBD1 matching over 12 bases. V lost 4 bases and J lost 3; bases outside the gene matches: 9. The CDR3 is 18 residues long. CDR1 and CDR2 (germline): MDHEN, SYDVKM. CDR3 sequence reads: CASSSNPGQGAHTGELFF. The CDR3, as DNA: TGTGCCAGCAGTTCAAACCCGGGACAGGGGGCCCACACCGGGGAGCTGTTTTTT. The whole variable domain, filled in from reference TRBV28 and TRBJ2-2, reads DVKVTQSSRYLVKRTGEKVFLECVQDMDHENMFWYRQDPGLGLRLIYFSYDVKMKEKGDIPEGYSVSREKKERFSLILESASTNQTSMYLCASSSNPGQGAHTGELFFGEGSRLTVL.

This clonotype was found a few times. The gene calls are TRBV5-1 and TRBJ2-2; 9 positions agree with TRBD1. The CDR3 loop spans 14 amino acids. The germline CDR1 and CDR2 sequences are SGHRS and YFSETQ. V lost 4 bases, J lost 5 bases, and 3 bases stayed unmatched. CDR3 bases: TGCGCCAGCAGCGATGGACAGGGGACCGGGGAGCTGTTTTTT. Translated, it gives CASSDGQGTGELFF.

CDR3 in amino acids: CASSFGREKLFF. The DNA of the CDR3 is TGTGCCAGCAGCTTCGGGCGTGAAAAACTGTTTTTT. The chain is built from TRBV7-9 and TRBJ1-4, with D hard to call. The germline V gene has CDR1 SEHNR and CDR2 FQNEAQ (reference sequence). Deletions cut 3 bases from V and 7 bases from J, with 6 bases between. CDR3 length: 12 residues. Full variable domain (remainder filled in from reference TRBV7-9 and TRBJ1-4): DTGVSQNPRHKITKRGQNVTFRCDPISEHNRLYWYRQTLGQGPEFLTYFQNEAQLEKSRLLSDRFSAERPKGSFSTLEIQRTEQGDSAMYLCASSFGREKLFFGSGTQLSVL.

The V and J genes are TRBV12-3 or TRBV12-4 and TRBJ1-5, with D perhaps matching TRBD1 (6 bases). Between the trimmed V and J ends, which lost 6 bases and 3 bases, there was a span of 15 bases. The CDR3 consists of 15 residues. This CDR3 reads CASRPKDSLNQPQHF. Here the CDR3 DNA reads TGTGCCAGCAGGCCGAAGGACAGCCTCAATCAGCCCCAGCATTTT.

The sample holds many counts of this clonotype. V and J are TRBV9 and TRBJ2-2; a weak D match, TRBD2 (6 bases). Germline V gene sequence: CDR1 SGDLS, CDR2 YYNGEE. The V and J ends lost 3 bases and 0 bases respectively, with 12 bases between them. This CDR3 comprises 16 residues. The chain's CDR3 is CASSADGGANTGELFF. The CDR3 DNA is TGTGCCAGCAGCGCTGACGGGGGAGCGAACACCGGGGAGCTGTTTTTT.

This clonotype showed up many times. The V call is TRBV28, the J call TRBJ2-1; 11 bases are shared with TRBD2. V was clipped by 2 bases and J by 9 bases; unmatched bases: 6. Germline V gene data show CDR1 as MDHEN and CDR2 as SYDVKM. The CDR3 sequence is 15 residues long. The CDR3 region is CASSLVAGGHVEQFF. CDR3 bases: TGTGCCAGCAGTTTAGTAGCGGGAGGGCACGTTGAGCAGTTCTTC.

This clonotype was counted only a few times. The chain links TRBV7-8 to TRBJ2-1, with TRBD2 matching 9 bases. The germline V gene encodes CDR1 SGHVS and CDR2 FQNEAQ. The length of the CDR3 is 14 residues. The ends lost 3 bases at V and 9 bases at J; junction bases unmatched: 6. CDR3: CASSFAGGLGEQFF. The CDR3 bases are TGTGCCAGCAGCTTCGCGGGGGGGCTAGGTGAGCAGTTCTTC.

This clonotype turned up a few times. A read error may be the cause here, since a much bigger clone is one base away. CDR3 DNA: TGTGCCATCAGTGCTAGAGCGGGGGGCACAGATACGCAGTATTTT. It is translated as CAISARAGGTDTQYF. The rearrangement joins TRBV10-3 to TRBJ2-3; TRBD2 matches 8 bases. CDR3 length: 15 amino acids. With V trimmed by 4 bases and J by 1 base, 4 bases remained unmatched. Germline assignment: CDR1 ENHRY and CDR2 SYGVKD.

The table lists this clonotype with many counts. V usage is TRBV7-2 and J usage is TRBJ1-1; D gene uncertain. The CDR3 has 12 residues. Trimming left V 6 bases short and J 8 bases short, with 13 bases between. CDR1 is SGHTA and CDR2 is FQGNSA in the germline V gene. The CDR3 DNA reads as TGTGCCAGCAGGACCGACATGGGGGAAGCTTTCTTT. It codes for CASRTDMGEAFF.

The genes are TRBV13 and TRBJ2-1, with D possibly matching TRBD2 (5 bases). This CDR3 region has 15 residues. Trimming removed 4 bases at V and 6 bases at J, with 16 bases between. Germline CDR1 is PRHDT and CDR2 is FYEKMQ (reference sequence). The DNA for the CDR3 is TGTGCCAGCAGCTCAAACAAACTAGGGTTCAATGAGCAGTTCTTC. Encoded protein: CASSSNKLGFNEQFF.

This clonotype was counted only a few times. The chain has TRBV7-9 and TRBJ2-1, with 7 bases identical to TRBD2. This CDR3 is 16 amino acids long. V lost 5 bases, J lost 3 bases, and 10 bases stayed unmatched. CDR1 is SEHNR, CDR2 FQNEAQ, per germline (reference sequence). The DNA of the CDR3 is TGTGCCAGCAGCCCCCCTTTTCGGGAGGTCTACAATGAGCAGTTCTTC. Protein sequence: CASSPPFREVYNEQFF.